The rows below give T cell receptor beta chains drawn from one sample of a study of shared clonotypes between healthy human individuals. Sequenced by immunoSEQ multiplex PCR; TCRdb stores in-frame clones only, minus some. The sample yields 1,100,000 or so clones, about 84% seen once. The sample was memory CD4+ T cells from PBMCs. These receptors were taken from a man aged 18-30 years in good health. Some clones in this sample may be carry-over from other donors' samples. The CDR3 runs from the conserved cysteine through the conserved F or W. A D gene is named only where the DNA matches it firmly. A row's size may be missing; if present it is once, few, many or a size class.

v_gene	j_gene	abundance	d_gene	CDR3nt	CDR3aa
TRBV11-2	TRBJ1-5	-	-	TGTGCCAGCAGCTTGGGGAGGGGGACCAATCAGCCCCAGCATTTT	CASSLGRGTNQPQHF
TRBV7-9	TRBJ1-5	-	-	TGTGCCAGCAGCTTGGGGACCCTCAATCAGCCCCAGCATTTT	CASSLGTLNQPQHF
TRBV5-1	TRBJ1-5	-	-	TGCGCCAGCAGCTTGTACCCCGGGGGAAATCAGCCCCAGCATTTT	CASSLYPGGNQPQHF
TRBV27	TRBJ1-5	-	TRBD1	TGTGCCAGCAGTTTTAGCGGGACAGGGTATCAGCCCCAGCATTTT	CASSFSGTGYQPQHF
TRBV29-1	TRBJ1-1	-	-	TGCAGCGTTGCTGGAGTTAACACTGAAGCTTTCTTT	CSVAGVNTEAFF
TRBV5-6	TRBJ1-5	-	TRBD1	TGTGCCAGCAGCTTGGGGGGACAGACCCCGCAGCCCCAGCATTTT	CASSLGGQTPQPQHF
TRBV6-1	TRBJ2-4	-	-	TGTGCCAGCAGTTCAGTGGTTAACATTCAGTACTTC	CASSSVVNIQYF
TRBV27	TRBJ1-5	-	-	TGTGCCAGCGGACGGTATAGCAATCAGCCCCAGCATTTT	CASGRYSNQPQHF
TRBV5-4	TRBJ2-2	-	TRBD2	TGTGCCAGCAGCTCTGGGACTAGCGGGACCACCGGGGAGCTGTTTTTT	CASSSGTSGTTGELFF
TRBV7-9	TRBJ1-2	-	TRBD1	TGTGCCAGCAGCACCGGGACAGGGGGCTGGTATGGCTACACCTTC	CASSTGTGGWYGYTF
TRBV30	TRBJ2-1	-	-	TGTGCCTGGAGTTCGCGGTCCCGGGAGCAGTTCTTC	CAWSSRSREQFF
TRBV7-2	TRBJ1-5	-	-	TGTGCCAGCAGCCCGAACAGGGACTACAATCAGCCCCAGCATTTT	CASSPNRDYNQPQHF
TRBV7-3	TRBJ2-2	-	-	TGTGCCAGCAGCTCCCGGACCGGGGAGCTGTTTTTT	CASSSRTGELFF
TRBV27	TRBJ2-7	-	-	TGTGCCAGCAGTCCCAAGACTAGGTCCTACGAGCAGTACTTC	CASSPKTRSYEQYF
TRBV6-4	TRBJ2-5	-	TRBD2	TGTGCCAGCAGTGACGGGACTAGCGTGACAATTGGGTCAGAGACCCAGTACTTC	CASSDGTSVTIGSETQYF
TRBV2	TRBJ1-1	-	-	TGTGCCAGCACCCAAGGCCTCCAGAACACTGAAGCTTTCTTT	CASTQGLQNTEAFF
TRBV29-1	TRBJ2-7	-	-	TGCAGCGTTGAATTAGGCCAGGGCGACCTCCAGTACTTC	CSVELGQGDLQYF
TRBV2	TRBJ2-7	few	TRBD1	TGTGCCGGGGCCAACAGGGGGCCGAGGGAGCAGTACTTC	CAGANRGPREQYF
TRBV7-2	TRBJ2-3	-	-	TGTGCCAGCAGCTTACGCTTCGCCCTAAACACAGATACGCAGTATTTT	CASSLRFALNTDTQYF
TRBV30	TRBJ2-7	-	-	TGTGCCTGGAGTGGGGGACTGATTAACGAGCAGTACTTC	CAWSGGLINEQYF
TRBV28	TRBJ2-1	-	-	TGTGCCAGCACCGAGACCCGAGCGAGCTCCTACAATGAGCAGTTCTTC	CASTETRASSYNEQFF
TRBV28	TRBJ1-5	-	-	TGTGCCAGCAGTTTCTCGTTGGGTCCCAGGGCCCAGCATTTT	CASSFSLGPRAQHF
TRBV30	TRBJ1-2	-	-	TGTGCCTGGAGTGTAAAAGGGGTCGGCTATGGCTACACCTTC	CAWSVKGVGYGYTF
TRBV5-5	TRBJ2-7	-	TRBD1	TGTGCCAGCAGCGCCGGGACAGGGTCCACCTACGAGCAGTACTTC	CASSAGTGSTYEQYF